Detailed here is one T cell receptor beta chain. Here immunoSEQ multiplex PCR was the method, and the copy in TCRdb shows in-frame clones only, minus some. In the table there are 80,000 to 100,000 clones, around 88% of which are singletons. This entry belongs to a study of control samples from healthy donors and cancer patients. Trimming removed 3 bases at V and 4 bases at J, with 16 bases between. In germline, CDR1 is LGHNA, CDR2 YSLEER. The CDR3 is 15 amino acids. The sequenced sample consisted of blood. This chain connects TRBV4-3 to TRBJ2-7; the D is unclear. The TCR sequence derives from a man under 40 in good health. The DNA of the CDR3 is TGCGCCAGCAGCCAGAACTCGAACGCCCGGTACGAGCAGTACTTC. Translating gives CASSQNSNARYEQYF.